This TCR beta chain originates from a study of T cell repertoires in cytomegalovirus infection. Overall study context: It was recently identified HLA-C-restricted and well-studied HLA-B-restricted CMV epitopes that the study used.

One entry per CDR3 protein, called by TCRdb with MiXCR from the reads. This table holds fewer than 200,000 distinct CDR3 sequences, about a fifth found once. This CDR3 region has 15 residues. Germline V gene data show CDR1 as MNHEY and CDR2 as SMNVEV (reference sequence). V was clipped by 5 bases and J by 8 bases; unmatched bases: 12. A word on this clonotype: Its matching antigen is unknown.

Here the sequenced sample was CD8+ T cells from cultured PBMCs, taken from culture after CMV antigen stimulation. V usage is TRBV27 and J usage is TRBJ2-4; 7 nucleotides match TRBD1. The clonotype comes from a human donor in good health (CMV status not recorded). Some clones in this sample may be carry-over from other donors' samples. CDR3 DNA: TGTGCCAGCAGTCCTTCGACAGGGAGAAGGGACATTCAGTACTTC. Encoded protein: CASSPSTGRRDIQYF.